This T cell receptor beta chain was retrieved from a study of cytomegalovirus exposure and HLA in healthy donors. Overall study findings and caveats: The authors later linked a missense DCLRE1C variant to TCR beta V- and J-gene trimming. A later analysis showed HLA-associated TCR beta chains outstripping equally common others in clonal expansion. TCR beta sequences numbering 16,951 were associated with HLA alleles at 0.05 false discovery rate in a later analysis.

PCR amplification relied on 60 Vbeta primers (plus 13 Jbeta primers). Per the original data handling: As a later analysis found, there were about 80 million unique TCR beta chains, of which some 9.9 million were shared. Data came from immunoSEQ multiplex PCR; TCRdb stores just in-frame clones and leaves some out. The V and J calls and the clone size are those of that table, but D and trimming were determined from the DNA. The sample carries 120,000 or so clones, about 81% recorded once. V lost 4 bases, J lost 2 bases, and 15 bases lay in between. The CDR3 is 16 residues long. The V gene's germline CDR1 is SNHLY and CDR2 FYNNEI. Worth noting for this clone: Its antigen is undetermined.

The rearrangement uses TRBV2 and TRBJ1-5, with D uncertain. Sequencing input: PBMCs. The TCR was taken from a woman in her 50s in good health and CMV-seropositive. CDR3 DNA: TGTGCCAGCAGTGGAGGAGGAGGGAATGGCAATCAGCCCCAGCATTTT. This sequence encodes CASSGGGGNGNQPQHF.